This is a list of T cell receptor beta chains from one sample in a study of T cells in Graves' hyperthyroidism and ophthalmopathy. MiXCR, applied by TCRdb to the multiplex PCR reads, yields one record per CDR3 protein. Of roughly 750,000 distinct CDR3 sequences listed, approximately 16% are singletons. The sequenced sample was blood. All receptors come from a man between 18 and 29 years old with Graves' hyperthyroidism. The conserved cysteine and the conserved F or W are not part of the CDR3 here. D genes are given only for firm matches.

v_gene	d_gene	j_gene	CDR3aa
TRBV3-1	.	TRBJ2-2	ASSPRTITGELF
TRBV28	.	TRBJ1-1	ASSLFGNTEAF
TRBV7-2	.	TRBJ2-7	ASSLGGWGSGSYEQY
TRBV20-1	.	TRBJ2-7	SARIPAGHYEQY
TRBV6-1	.	TRBJ2-1	ASSVREGYNEQF
TRBV6-1	.	TRBJ2-7	ASRRTTGAEQY
TRBV28	.	TRBJ2-3	ASSFLGRNTDTQY
TRBV28	TRBD2	TRBJ2-1	ASRGGGDGDYNEQF
TRBV25-1	.	TRBJ2-5	ASSATRQYQETQY
TRBV14	TRBD1	TRBJ2-3	ASSQDPGTVPDTQY
TRBV2	TRBD2	TRBJ2-2	ASSEPRRGGRASGTGELF